Sequencing of this T cell receptor beta chain was carried out in a study of Tregs in tolerant kidney transplant recipients. Study findings and constraints: Expanding Tregs on activated donor B cells appeared to best identify donor-specific TCRbeta clones.

Libraries were prepared by immunoSEQ multiplex PCR; TCRdb keeps only in-frame clonotypes and omits some of them. The data show some 240,000 clones, roughly four fifths seen once. Unstimulated regulatory T cells (CD4+CD25+CD127-), CD4+CD25- non-regulatory cells, CD4 and CD8 cells were FACS-sorted from thawed PBMCs. Concerning this clone itself: Its antigen is currently unknown.

This TCR derives from a human donor in good health. Sequencing was done on a sample of CD4+ T cells from blood.

The CDR3, as DNA: TGTGCCTGGAGTAAAGGTGAAAAACTGTTTTTT. This translates into CAWSKGEKLFF. This rearrangement joins TRBV30 to TRBJ1-4; D is unclear. This CDR3 spans 11 amino acids. V was pared by 2 bases and J by 7 bases, with 5 bases between. Germline CDR1 reads GTSNPN; CDR2 reads SVGIG (reference sequence).